Below are 28 T cell receptor beta chains sequenced from a single sample in a study of patients and donors after allogeneic stem cell transplantation. A single record per CDR3 protein comes from TCRdb applying MiXCR to the RT-PCR reads. The table shows 200,000 to 250,000 distinct CDR3 sequences, with 13% to 15% occurring only once. The sample consisted of blood, either unsorted or a sorted T cell fraction (not recorded which). All receptors derive from a human donor who was either an allogeneic HSCT recipient or a stem cell or donor lymphocyte infusion donor (not recorded which). It is not recorded whose cells these are; they may come from a transplant donor.

Comments on this clonotype: Compared with germline, one end of the junction differs, possibly owing to a read error. The rearrangement joins TRBV19 to TRBJ2-7; D is possibly TRBD2 (5 bases). The V gene's germline CDR1 is LNHDA and CDR2 SQIVND (reference sequence). The CDR3 has 15 amino acids. This CDR3 reads CASSIGLNEGYEQYF. The CDR3 DNA reads as TGTGCCAGTAGCATAGGACTCAACGAAGGATACGAGCAGTACTTC. The entire variable domain, with the rest obtained from reference TRBV19 and TRBJ2-7, is as follows: DGGITQSPKYLFRKEGQNVTLSCEQNLNHDAMYWYRQDPGQGLRLIYYSQIVNDFQKGDIAEGYSVSREKKESFPLTVTSAQKNPTAFYLCASSIGLNEGYEQYFGPGTRLTVT.

This clonotype has a handful of counts. V is TRBV5-1 and J is TRBJ1-2; TRBD1 matches at 7 bases. The germline V gene encodes CDR1 SGHRS and CDR2 YFSETQ. CDR3 length: 15 residues. Unmatched junction bases numbered 6, after V lost 0 bases and J lost 4 bases. CDR3 nucleotide sequence: TGCGCCAGCAGCTTGGAGGGGGCGATTGGCTATGGCTACACCTTC. Protein sequence: CASSLEGAIGYGYTF.

The chain couples TRBV11-2 to TRBJ2-4; the D is unclear. This CDR3 is built from 14 residues. Trimming removed 2 bases from V and 3 bases from J, with 8 bases in between. Germline V gene lookup returns CDR1 SGHAT and CDR2 FQNNGV. For the CDR3, the DNA is TGTGCCAGCAGCTTAATAGTTGACAAAAACATTCAGTACTTC. Translated, it gives CASSLIVDKNIQYF.

The sample holds a few counts of this clonotype. V and J are TRBV5-1 and TRBJ2-4, with a weak D call TRBD2 (6 bases). CDR3 length equals 15 residues. V lost 0 bases to trimming and J lost 8 bases, with 15 bases between them. The germline CDR1 and CDR2 sequences are SGHRS and YFSETQ. CDR3 loop: CASSLGGLTRDIQYF. The CDR3 nucleotides are TGCGCCAGCAGCTTGGGGGGACTTACGAGGGACATTCAGTACTTC.

This clonotype was picked up a small number of times. This chain uses TRBV6-5 with TRBJ2-7; 9 positions agree with TRBD1. This CDR3 is 14 amino acids long. Germline V lookup: CDR1 MNHEY, CDR2 SVGAGI. J gave up 4 bases and V 1 base, and 2 bases lay outside the gene matches. In nucleotides, the CDR3 is TGTGCCAGCAGTTACTATGGACAGGGGTACGAGCAGTACTTC. This codes for CASSYYGQGYEQYF.

The sample holds a few counts of this clonotype. J is TRBJ2-2 and V is TRBV5-1, with 10 bases fitting TRBD2. The CDR3 consists of 15 residues. The germline V gene has CDR1 SGHRS and CDR2 YFSETQ. Unmatched junction bases numbered 8, after V lost 7 bases and J lost 5 bases. DNA for the CDR3: TGCGCCAGCGCACCTCCGGGACTAGCGACCGGGGAGCTGTTTTTT. This encodes CASAPPGLATGELFF.

The rearrangement uses TRBV12-5 and TRBJ1-5, with unresolved D. The ends were cut back, 1 base at V and 3 bases at J, with 7 bases in the middle. Per germline, CDR1 LGHNT and CDR2 FRNRAP. CDR3 length: 14 residues. CDR3 nucleotides: TGTGCTAGTGGTTTGGGGCAGATCAATCAGCCCCAGCATTTT. This translates into CASGLGQINQPQHF. The whole variable domain, remainder taken from reference TRBV12-5 and TRBJ1-5, is DARVTQTPRHKVTEMGQEVTMRCQPILGHNTVFWYRQTMMQGLELLAYFRNRAPLDDSGMPKDRFSAEMPDATLATLKIQPSEPRDSAVYFCASGLGQINQPQHFGDGTRLSIL.

This sequence joins TRBV6-2 or TRBV6-3 and TRBJ1-5; tentative D call: TRBD1 (5 bases). The germline V and J ends were trimmed by 7 bases and 1 base, with 11 bases remaining between them. Germline V gives CDR1 MNHEY, CDR2 SVGEGT. This CDR3 comprises 14 residues. CDR3 sequence (DNA): TGTGCCAGCACCGGCCCAGGGAGCAATCAGCCCCAGCATTTT. This encodes CASTGPGSNQPQHF.

The sample holds many counts of this clonotype. The J gene is TRBJ2-2, the V gene TRBV5-1; tentative D call: TRBD2 (6 bases). This CDR3 is built from 15 residues. CDR1 is SGHRS and CDR2 is YFSETQ in the germline V gene. Between the trimmed V and J ends, which lost 4 bases and 4 bases, there was a span of 14 bases. The CDR3 DNA sequence: TGCGCCAGCAGCCTCCAGGAGGGAGGCACCGGGGAGCTGTTTTTT. Translated, it gives CASSLQEGGTGELFF.

This sequence joins TRBV7-9 and TRBJ2-7; D is perhaps TRBD1 (5 bases). This CDR3 has 14 amino acids. V dropped 5 bases and J dropped 7 bases, with 18 bases sitting between them. CDR1 is SEHNR, CDR2 FQNEAQ, per germline (reference sequence). DNA for the CDR3: TGTGCCAGCAGCCCCGGGCAGGGTGTAGAAGAGCAGTACTTC. Residues: CASSPGQGVEEQYF.

DNA for the CDR3: TGTGCCAGCAGTGAGGGGGGGGCGACTCTGAACACTGAAGCTTTCTTT. Amino acid sequence: CASSEGGATLNTEAFF. The chain couples TRBV27 to TRBJ1-1; possible D gene TRBD1, 6 bases. The germline V gene encodes CDR1 MNHEY and CDR2 SMNVEV (reference sequence). Trimming took 5 bases from V and 0 from J, leaving 16 bases between them. The CDR3 is 16 residues long.

This clonotype has a handful of counts. The chain is built from TRBV20-1 and TRBJ1-1, with 8 bases that match TRBD1. Germline-derived CDR1 and CDR2 are DFQATT and SNEGSKA (reference sequence). The V gene end was trimmed by 1 base and the J gene end by 6 bases; junction bases not matched to a gene: 1. The CDR3 spans 12 residues. In DNA form, the CDR3 reads TGCAGTGCTAGAGCGGACAGGGCTGAAGCTTTCTTT. Translation: CSARADRAEAFF.

The sample holds many counts of this clonotype. Here the CDR3 reads CSALPGTANYEQYF. As DNA, the CDR3 is TGCAGTGCGCTCCCCGGTACAGCGAACTACGAGCAGTACTTC. The chain employs TRBV20-1 and TRBJ2-7; no definite D call. CDR3 length equals 14 residues. V lost 6 bases, J lost 3 bases, and 18 bases lay in between. Germline CDR1 is DFQATT and CDR2 is SNEGSKA (reference sequence).

This clonotype was counted a few times. The V gene is TRBV12-5, the J gene TRBJ1-5; tentative D call: TRBD1 (5 bases). CDR1 LGHNT and CDR2 FRNRAP come from the germline V gene. This CDR3 has 17 residues. V was trimmed by 1 base and J by 9 bases, leaving 22 bases between them. Here the CDR3 reads CASGLAQTGTGFRPQHF. In DNA form, the CDR3 reads TGTGCTAGTGGTTTGGCCCAAACCGGGACGGGGTTCCGGCCCCAGCATTTT.

There are many counts of this clonotype. This sequence joins TRBV7-2 and TRBJ1-1; no definite D call. Germline V CDR1 and CDR2: SGHTA, FQGNSA. This CDR3 spans 15 amino acids. Trimming stripped 1 base from V and 0 bases from J, with 9 bases between. CDR3 region: CASSLGHLLNTEAFF. CDR3 DNA sequence: TGTGCCAGCAGCTTAGGACACCTACTGAACACTGAAGCTTTCTTT.

The chain recombines TRBV11-2 with TRBJ1-2; D is undetermined. Germline assignment: CDR1 SGHAT and CDR2 FQNNGV. This CDR3 region has 14 residues. Trimming removed 4 bases from V and 4 bases from J, with 13 bases in between. Here the CDR3 DNA reads TGTGCCAGCAGCTCACTAGGGTTTGGCTATGGCTACACCTTC. Translation: CASSSLGFGYGYTF.

The chain combines TRBV3-1 with TRBJ1-2; D remains unclear. CDR3 length: 13 amino acids. Germline CDR1 and CDR2: LGHDT and YNNKEL (reference sequence). Trimming took 2 bases from V and 0 from J, leaving 4 bases between them. In DNA, the CDR3 is TGTGCCAGCAGCCAACAGGCTAACTATGGCTACACCTTC. It codes for CASSQQANYGYTF.

This chain connects TRBV27 to TRBJ1-2, with 10 bases identical to TRBD1. V was pared by 5 bases and J by 6 bases, with 15 bases of the junction left unmatched. The germline V gene has CDR1 MNHEY and CDR2 SMNVEV (reference sequence). The CDR3 has 17 residues. The CDR3 region has the DNA TGTGCCAGCAGTGGCCTTGGGGGGGGACAGGGGATGGATGGCTACACCTTC. This translates into CASSGLGGGQGMDGYTF.

This clonotype was counted at least ten times. The CDR3 protein is CSAAKPSGGENSYEQYF. CDR3 in DNA: TGCAGTGCCGCAAAACCTAGCGGGGGCGAGAACTCCTACGAGCAGTACTTC. The chain uses TRBV20-1 and TRBJ2-7, with TRBD2 identical over 10 bases. CDR1 is DFQATT and CDR2 is SNEGSKA in the germline V gene (reference sequence). V lost 6 bases to trimming and J lost 0 bases; unmatched junction nucleotides: 14. This CDR3 region has 17 residues.

This sequence joins TRBV21-1 and TRBJ1-5. TRBV21-1 is a documented pseudogene. This CDR3 has 15 residues. The CDR3 is CASSKSGSTDQPQHF. CDR3 DNA sequence: TGTGCCAGCAGCAAATCCGGGTCTACAGATCAGCCCCAGCATTTT.

This clonotype was seen only a few times. CDR3 loop: CASSLGGTMNTEAFF. The CDR3 DNA reads as TGTGCCAGCAGCTTGGGAGGAACCATGAACACTGAAGCTTTCTTT. V is TRBV7-9 and J is TRBJ1-1; no definite D call. The V and J ends lost 3 bases and 0 bases respectively, with 11 bases between them. There are 15 residues in the CDR3. The germline gives CDR1 SEHNR, CDR2 FQNEAQ (reference sequence).

V is TRBV7-2 and J is TRBJ1-1; 7 nucleotides align to TRBD1. After removal of 2 bases from V and 5 bases from J, the junction contained 5 bases not matched to a gene. The length of the CDR3 is 14 residues. Per germline, CDR1 SGHTA and CDR2 FQGNSA. The CDR3 is CASSLYRGETEAFF. Here the CDR3 DNA reads TGTGCCAGCAGCTTATACAGGGGCGAAACTGAAGCTTTCTTT. Together with reference TRBV7-2 and TRBJ1-1, the CDR3 gives the full variable domain: GAGVSQSPSNKVTEKGKDVELRCDPISGHTALYWYRQSLGQGLEFLIYFQGNSAPDKSGLPSDRFSAERTGGSVSTLTIQRTQQEDSAVYLCASSLYRGETEAFFGQGTRLTVV.

This clonotype was detected only a few times. The chain carries TRBV20-1 and TRBJ1-2, with 11 bases aligning to TRBD1. V lost 5 bases and J lost 7; bases outside the gene matches: 9. The CDR3 sequence is 14 residues long. Looked up from germline, CDR1 is DFQATT and CDR2 is SNEGSKA (reference sequence). CDR3 bases: TGCAGTGCTCCCTCGGACAGGGGGCTAGGTGGCTACACCTTC. Its protein product is CSAPSDRGLGGYTF.

This clonotype came up many times. CDR3: CAISVAGVDTGELFF. The CDR3 nucleotides read TGTGCCATCAGTGTCGCAGGGGTGGACACCGGGGAGCTGTTTTTT. The chain couples TRBV10-3 to TRBJ2-2, with D maybe TRBD1 (6 bases). The CDR3 has 15 amino acids. From germline, CDR1 is ENHRY and CDR2 SYGVKD. Trimming left V 4 bases short and J 3 bases short, with 12 bases between.

This clonotype was counted only a few times. Here the CDR3 DNA reads TGTGCCAGCAGCCAATCCACCTTACGACTAGCGTTGCCCGGGGAGCTGTTTTTT. This gives the protein CASSQSTLRLALPGELFF. The genes are TRBV11-2 and TRBJ2-2, with TRBD2 matching 8 bases. The CDR3 spans 18 residues. Per germline, CDR1 SGHAT and CDR2 FQNNGV. V was pared by 5 bases and J by 6 bases, with 17 bases of the junction left unmatched.

At least ten counts were recorded for this clonotype. The chain uses TRBV29-1 and TRBJ2-7; D may be TRBD2 (6 bases). Per germline, CDR1 SQVTM and CDR2 ANQGSEA. Between the trimmed V and J ends, which lost 7 bases and 6 bases, there was a span of 19 bases. This CDR3 comprises 13 residues. CDR3 protein: CSALGGQQFEQYF. CDR3 coding DNA: TGCAGCGCCTTGGGGGGTCAACAGTTCGAGCAGTACTTC.

This clonotype was seen more than once but under ten times. The chain couples TRBV6-5 to TRBJ1-4; maybe TRBD1 (6 bases). The CDR3 is made up of 15 amino acids. The germline CDR1 and CDR2 sequences are MNHEY and SVGAGI. V shed 1 base and J shed 3 bases, with 9 bases lying between them. The CDR3 DNA follows: TGTGCCAGCAGTTACTTGGGGGCGGCTAATGAAAAACTGTTTTTT. It yields the protein CASSYLGAANEKLFF.

This clonotype has just a few counts. The chain has TRBV4-1 and TRBJ1-5; 7 positions match TRBD1. In germline, CDR1 is MGHRA, CDR2 YSYEKL. The CDR3 extends over 16 amino acids. The trim removed 2 bases at V and 9 bases at J, leaving 13 bases unmatched. This chain's CDR3 is CASSQPLRQGSRPQHF. The CDR3 DNA sequence: TGCGCCAGCAGCCAACCTTTGAGACAGGGAAGCCGGCCCCAGCATTTT.